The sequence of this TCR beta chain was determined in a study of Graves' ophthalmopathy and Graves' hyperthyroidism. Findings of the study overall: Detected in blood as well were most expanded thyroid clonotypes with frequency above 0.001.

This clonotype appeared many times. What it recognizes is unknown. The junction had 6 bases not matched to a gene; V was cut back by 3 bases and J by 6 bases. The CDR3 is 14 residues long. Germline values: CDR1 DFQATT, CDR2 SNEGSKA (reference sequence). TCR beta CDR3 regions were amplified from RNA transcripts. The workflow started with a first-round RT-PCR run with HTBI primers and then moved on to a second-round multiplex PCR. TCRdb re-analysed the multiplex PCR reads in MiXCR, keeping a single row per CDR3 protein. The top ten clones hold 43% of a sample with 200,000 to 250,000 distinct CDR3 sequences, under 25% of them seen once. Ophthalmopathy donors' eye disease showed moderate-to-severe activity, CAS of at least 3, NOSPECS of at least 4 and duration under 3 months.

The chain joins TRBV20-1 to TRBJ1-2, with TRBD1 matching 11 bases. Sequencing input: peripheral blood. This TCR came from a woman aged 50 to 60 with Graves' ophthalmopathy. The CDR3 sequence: CSARDRGRLDGYTF. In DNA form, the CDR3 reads TGCAGTGCTAGGGACAGGGGGCGTTTGGATGGCTACACCTTC.